The rows below give T cell receptor beta chains drawn from one sample of a study of PD-1 blockade in classical Hodgkin lymphoma. Data came from immunoSEQ multiplex PCR; TCRdb stores just in-frame clones and leaves some out. The repertoire holds over 85,000 clones, with roughly four fifths as singletons. The sequenced sample was peripheral blood mononuclear cells (PBMCs), obtained before the second cycle of nivolumab. The receptors shown here come from a human donor with classical Hodgkin lymphoma. The CDR3 runs from the conserved cysteine through the conserved F or W. The D gene is left open where the match is weak. Part of the rows lack a size; the others show once, few, many or a class for expanded clones.

d_gene,v_gene,j_gene,abundance,CDR3nt,CDR3aa
-,TRBV13,TRBJ2-1,-,TGTGCCAGCAGCCCCCCTCCAAGCGGGCGGAGCTCCTACAATGAGCAGTTCTTC,CASSPPPSGRSSYNEQFF
-,TRBV9,TRBJ1-2,-,TGTGCCAGCAGCGTAGGGGCCGGCCCAGCTTTAGAGTTTTCCGGCTACACCTTC,CASSVGAGPALEFSGYTF
-,TRBV14,TRBJ1-2,few,TGTGCCAGCAGCCAAGATAGCAGCGGCAGACTTAACTATGGCTACACCTTC,CASSQDSSGRLNYGYTF
TRBD2,TRBV28,TRBJ2-6,once,TGTGCCAGCAGTTTAAGACTAGCGGGATCTGGGGCCAACGTCCTGACTTTC,CASSLRLAGSGANVLTF
-,TRBV19,TRBJ1-5,-,TGTGCCAGCTCGGACCGGGGTCCATATAGCAATCAGCCCCAGCATTTT,CASSDRGPYSNQPQHF
-,TRBV7-9,TRBJ2-6,-,TGTGCCAGCAGCGACCTTGATGGGGCCAACGTCCTGACTTTC,CASSDLDGANVLTF
-,TRBV28,TRBJ2-7,-,TGTGCCAGCAGTCCAGGGTTCTCCTACGAGCAGTACTTC,CASSPGFSYEQYF
-,TRBV4-1,TRBJ2-2,-,TGCGCCAGCAGCCAACTAGCGCCCACCGGGGAGCTGTTTTTT,CASSQLAPTGELFF
TRBD1,TRBV27,TRBJ1-2,-,TGTGCCAGCAGTCGGGACAGATTAGGAACTAACTATGGCTACACCTTC,CASSRDRLGTNYGYTF
-,TRBV30,TRBJ1-1,-,TGTGCCTGGAGTTCATGGGGGGGTGGCGGGATCACTGAAGCTTTCTTT,CAWSSWGGGGITEAFF
-,TRBV30,TRBJ2-7,-,TGTGCCTGGACTATGAGAGCCGACGAGCAGTACTTC,CAWTMRADEQYF
TRBD1,TRBV19,TRBJ2-7,-,TGTGCCAGTAGATTTGGACAGGCCAGCTCCTACGAGCAGTACTTC,CASRFGQASSYEQYF
-,TRBV19,TRBJ1-5,-,TGTGCCAGTAGTATAGGGGCAGGGGATCCTAGCAATCAGCCCCAGCATTTT,CASSIGAGDPSNQPQHF
-,TRBV6-5,TRBJ2-7,-,TGTGCCAGCAGTCCCTCCCTCTCCTACGAGCAGTACTTC,CASSPSLSYEQYF
-,TRBV28,TRBJ1-2,-,TGTGCCAGCAGCCCGCCCGGGACACCTACTCCCGGAGGCTACACCTTC,CASSPPGTPTPGGYTF
-,TRBV10-3,TRBJ2-7,-,TGTGCCATCAGTGCCACTTACGAGCAGTACTTC,CAISATYEQYF
TRBD1,TRBV7-6,TRBJ2-2,-,TGTGCCAGCAGCTCGAGCGACAGGGGGAGTCGGACCGGGGAGCTGTTTTTT,CASSSSDRGSRTGELFF
-,TRBV11-2,TRBJ2-3,-,TGTGCCAGCAGCTTAGCCGGGAGAGGAGGGGCAGATACGCAGTATTTT,CASSLAGRGGADTQYF
-,TRBV2,TRBJ2-2,once,TGTGCCAGCAGCAATATCAGGGGCACCGGGGAGCTGTTTTTT,CASSNIRGTGELFF
TRBD1,TRBV7-2,TRBJ1-2,few,TGTGCCAGCAGCCAGAGCAAAGGGACAGCCGGCTACACCTTC,CASSQSKGTAGYTF
-,TRBV5-1,TRBJ1-2,-,TGCGCCAGCAGCTTGGAAAATTTCTATGGCTACACCTTC,CASSLENFYGYTF
TRBD2,TRBV9,TRBJ2-1,once,TGTGCCAGCAGCCCCACCCCGACTAGCGGGGCTCACAATGAGCAGTTCTTC,CASSPTPTSGAHNEQFF
-,TRBV4-1,TRBJ2-2,once,TGCGCCAGCAGCCAAGAACCCGCAATCTGGGGGGAGCTGTTTTTT,CASSQEPAIWGELFF
TRBD2,TRBV4-1,TRBJ2-1,-,TGCGCCAGCAGCCAAGAAGGGACTAGCGGGGCGAGCTCCTACAATGAGCAGTTCTTC,CASSQEGTSGASSYNEQFF
-,TRBV7-9,TRBJ2-5,-,TGTGCCAGCAGCCAACGAGAGGGAGCAGTGGAAGAGACCCAGTACTTC,CASSQREGAVEETQYF
TRBD2,TRBV14,TRBJ2-7,few,TGTGCCAGCAGCCAAGAGATGCGACTAGCGGGAGGGCCTATATCACACGAGCAGTACTTC,CASSQEMRLAGGPISHEQYF
-,TRBV27,TRBJ2-2,-,TGTGCCAGCAGTTTAGGGGGCACCGGGGAGCTGTTTTTT,CASSLGGTGELFF
TRBD2,TRBV15,TRBJ2-3,once,TGTGCCACCAGCCTTCAGAGGCTAGCGGGGGATACGCAGTATTTT,CATSLQRLAGDTQYF
TRBD2,TRBV10-3,TRBJ2-7,few,TGTGCCATCAGTGAGCGGGCGGGAGGAGTATACGAGCAGTACTTC,CAISERAGGVYEQYF
-,TRBV5-4,TRBJ2-7,-,TGTGCCAGCAGCTTGGGGGGTCCGGTAGGACGTTACGAGCAGTACTTC,CASSLGGPVGRYEQYF
-,TRBV2,TRBJ2-5,-,TGTGCCAGCAGTGAAGAGACCCAGTACTTC,CASSEETQYF
-,TRBV5-1,TRBJ2-7,-,TGCGCCAGCAGCTTGGGGGGACACCTTAACGAGCAGTACTTC,CASSLGGHLNEQYF
-,TRBV6-6,TRBJ1-2,few,TGTGCCAGCACCAAAGGGGATGGCTACACCTTC,CASTKGDGYTF
-,TRBV5-1,TRBJ1-4,-,TGCGCCAGCAGCTTGTCCGGGACAAGTAATGAAAAACTGTTTTTT,CASSLSGTSNEKLFF
-,TRBV5-1,TRBJ1-2,-,TGCGCCAGCAGCTTGGCCGGGGACTATGGCTACACCTTC,CASSLAGDYGYTF
TRBD1,TRBV5-4,TRBJ1-1,-,TGTGCCAGCAGCTTCTACAGGGGGGGTAGAATGAACACTGAAGCTTTCTTT,CASSFYRGGRMNTEAFF
TRBD2,TRBV14,TRBJ2-1,-,TGTGCCAGCAGCCCCCGGAGGGTAGCGGGAGGTCTTCTGATCGATGAGCAGTTCTTC,CASSPRRVAGGLLIDEQFF